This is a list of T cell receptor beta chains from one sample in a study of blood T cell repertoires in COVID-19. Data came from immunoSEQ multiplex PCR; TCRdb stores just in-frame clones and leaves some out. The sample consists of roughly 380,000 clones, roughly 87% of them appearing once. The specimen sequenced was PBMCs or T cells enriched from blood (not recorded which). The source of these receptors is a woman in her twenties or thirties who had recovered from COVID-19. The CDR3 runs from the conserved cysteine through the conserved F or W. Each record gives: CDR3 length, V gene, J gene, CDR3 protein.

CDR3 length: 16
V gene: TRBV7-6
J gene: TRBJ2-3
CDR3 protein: CASTTGGAKTGDTQYF

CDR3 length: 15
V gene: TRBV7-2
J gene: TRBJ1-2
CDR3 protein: CASSSRLTGSHGYTF

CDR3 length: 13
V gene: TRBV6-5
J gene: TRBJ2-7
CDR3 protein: CASSYSQAYEQYF

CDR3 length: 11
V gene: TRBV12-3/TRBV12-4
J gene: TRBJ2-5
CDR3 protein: CASSGLETQYF

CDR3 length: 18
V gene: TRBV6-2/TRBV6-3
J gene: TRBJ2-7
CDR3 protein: CASSYSPEDRGSPYEQYF

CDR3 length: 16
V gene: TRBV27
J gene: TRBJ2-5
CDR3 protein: CASSLGTSGRSETQYF

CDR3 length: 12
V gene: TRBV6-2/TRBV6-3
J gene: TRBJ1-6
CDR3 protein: CASSVANSPLHF

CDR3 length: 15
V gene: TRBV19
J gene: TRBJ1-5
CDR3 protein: CASKGDRGRNQPQHF

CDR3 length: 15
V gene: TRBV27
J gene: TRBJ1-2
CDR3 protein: CASSLWGRSNYGYTF

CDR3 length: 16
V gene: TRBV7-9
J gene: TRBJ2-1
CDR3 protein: CASSLMGTGIYNEQFF

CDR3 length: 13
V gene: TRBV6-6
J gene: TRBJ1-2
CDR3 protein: CASSYGTGQDYTF

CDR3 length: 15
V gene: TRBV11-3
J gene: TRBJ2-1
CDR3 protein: CASSSRDRGMNEQFF